This T cell receptor (beta chain) was documented in a study of cytomegalovirus exposure and HLA in healthy donors. Germline values: CDR1 SGHRS, CDR2 YFSETQ. This CDR3 region has 15 residues. With 0 bases clipped from V and 3 bases from J, the junction kept 5 bases outside the gene matches. PCR used 60 Vbeta primers and 13 Jbeta primers. Generated by immunoSEQ multiplex PCR, the TCRdb table keeps only in-frame clones and is missing some. There are 120,000 to 150,000 clones in the sample; less than 85% occur only once, and 6.8% lies in the top ten. The source material was PBMCs. The chain links TRBV5-1 to TRBJ2-5, with 7 bases aligning to TRBD2. The clonotype was recovered from a man between 40 and 49 years old in good health and CMV-seropositive. In DNA form, the CDR3 reads TGCGCCAGCAGCTTGGTCATGGGGGGGAAAGAGACCCAGTACTTC. Encoded protein: CASSLVMGGKETQYF.